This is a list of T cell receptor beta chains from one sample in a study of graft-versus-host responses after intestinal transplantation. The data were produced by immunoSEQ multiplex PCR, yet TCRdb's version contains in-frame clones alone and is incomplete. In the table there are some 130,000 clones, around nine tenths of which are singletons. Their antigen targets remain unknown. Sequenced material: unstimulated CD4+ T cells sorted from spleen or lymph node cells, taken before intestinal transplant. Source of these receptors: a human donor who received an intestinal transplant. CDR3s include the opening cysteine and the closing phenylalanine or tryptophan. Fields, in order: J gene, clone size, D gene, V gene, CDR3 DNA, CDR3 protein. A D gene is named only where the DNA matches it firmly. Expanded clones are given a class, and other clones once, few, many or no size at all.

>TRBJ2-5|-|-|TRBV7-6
TGTGCCAGCAGCTTAGGGGGCAGGGGAGAGACCCAGTACTTC
CASSLGGRGETQYF
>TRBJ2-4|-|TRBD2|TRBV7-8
TGTGCCAGCAGCTTAGAGGCTAGCGGGGGGCTGGCCAAAAACATTCAGTACTTC
CASSLEASGGLAKNIQYF
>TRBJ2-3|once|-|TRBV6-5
TGTGCCAGAAGGGAGGTCCGTTTT
CARREVRF
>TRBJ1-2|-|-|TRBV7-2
TGTGCCAGCAGCTTAGCGGGGCCGGGGTATGGCTACACCTTC
CASSLAGPGYGYTF
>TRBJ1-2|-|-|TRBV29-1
TGCAGCGTTGAAGACGGGGCTGGGAATGGTGGCTACACCTTC
CSVEDGAGNGGYTF
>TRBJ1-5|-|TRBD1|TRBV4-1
TGCGCCAGCAGCCCCTCCGGGACAGGGGGCGGTCAGCCCCAGCATTTT
CASSPSGTGGGQPQHF
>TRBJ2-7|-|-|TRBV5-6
TGTGCCAGCAGCTCCGGGACACGGTTCTCCTACGAGCAGTACTTC
CASSSGTRFSYEQYF
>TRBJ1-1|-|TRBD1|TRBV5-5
TGTGCCAGCAGCGCACAGGGGGCTTATGACACTGAAGCTTTCTTT
CASSAQGAYDTEAFF
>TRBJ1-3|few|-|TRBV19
TGTGCCAGTACAGTCAGCTCTGGAAACACCATATATTTT
CASTVSSGNTIYF
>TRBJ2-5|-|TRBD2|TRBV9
TGTGCCAGCAGCCCCCAATCTAGCGGCTTGGGTGAGACCCAGTACTTC
CASSPQSSGLGETQYF
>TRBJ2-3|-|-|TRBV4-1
TGCGCCAGCAGCCAAGCCGCCCCCACAGATACGCAGTATTTT
CASSQAAPTDTQYF
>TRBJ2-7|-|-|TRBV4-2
TGTGCCAGCAGCCAAGTGCTCAGGGCCCACGAGCAGTACTTC
CASSQVLRAHEQYF
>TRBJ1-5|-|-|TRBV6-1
TGTGCCAGCAGTGAAGTAGTCAAGGGTGGCAATCAGCCCCAGCATTTT
CASSEVVKGGNQPQHF
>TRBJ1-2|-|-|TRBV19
TGTGCCAGTAGTATGAAACCTGAGGACTATGGCTACACCTTC
CASSMKPEDYGYTF
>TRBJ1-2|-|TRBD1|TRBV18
TGTGCCAGCTCACCTCTGTCGGCAGGGGGTAACTATGGCTACACCTTC
CASSPLSAGGNYGYTF
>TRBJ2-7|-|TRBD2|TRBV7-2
TGTGCCAGCAGCTTAGCCCCCGCGGGGGGCGGGTACGAGCAGTACTTC
CASSLAPAGGGYEQYF
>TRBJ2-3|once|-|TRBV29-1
TGCAGCGTCGCACTAGCTTACACAGATACGCAGTATTTT
CSVALAYTDTQYF
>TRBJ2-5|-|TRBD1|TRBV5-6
TGTGCCAGCAGCTTGGCCCGGGACAGGGGGACCCAGTACTTC
CASSLARDRGTQYF
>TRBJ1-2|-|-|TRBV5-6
TGTGCCAGCAGCCCCGCCTATGAGGACATAACTCGTCATGGCTACACCTTC
CASSPAYEDITRHGYTF
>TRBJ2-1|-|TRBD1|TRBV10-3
TGTGCCATCAGTGATACGGGACAGTCGAGATACAATGAGCAGTTCTTC
CAISDTGQSRYNEQFF
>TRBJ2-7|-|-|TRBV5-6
TGTGCCAGCAGCTCTTTCTCCTACGAGCAGTACTTC
CASSSFSYEQYF
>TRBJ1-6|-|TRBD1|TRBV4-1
TGCGCCAGCAGCCACCCCAAGGGGACAGGGCTGTATAATTCACCCCTCCACTTT
CASSHPKGTGLYNSPLHF
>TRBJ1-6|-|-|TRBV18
TGTGCCAGCTCTGACGCCGGGAATTCACCCCTCCACTTT
CASSDAGNSPLHF
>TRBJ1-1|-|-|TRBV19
TGTGCCAGTAGTATAGTCCACAGCCGGACTGAAGCTTTCTTT
CASSIVHSRTEAFF
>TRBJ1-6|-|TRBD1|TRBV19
TGTGCCAGTAGTATCAGGACAGGGGGAGTCAATTCACCCCTCCACTTT
CASSIRTGGVNSPLHF
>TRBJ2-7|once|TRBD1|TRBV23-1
TGCGCCACCTGGACAGGGGAAGGCGAGCAGTACTTC
CATWTGEGEQYF
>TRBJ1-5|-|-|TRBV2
TGTGCCAGCAGTGCGGTAGCGAGCAATCAGCCCCAGCATTTT
CASSAVASNQPQHF
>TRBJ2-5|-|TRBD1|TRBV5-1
TGCGCCAGCAGCCTACGGACAGGGTCAGAGACCCAGTACTTC
CASSLRTGSETQYF
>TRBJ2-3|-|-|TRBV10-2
TGCGCCACCCAGTCGGGGGATACGCAGTATTTT
CATQSGDTQYF
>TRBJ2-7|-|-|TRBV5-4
TGTGCCAGCAGCTTGTTGGCCGAGCAGTACTTC
CASSLLAEQYF
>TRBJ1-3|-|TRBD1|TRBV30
TGTGCCCTTGACAGGGCTGGAAACACCATATATTTT
CALDRAGNTIYF
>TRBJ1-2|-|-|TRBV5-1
TGCGCCAGCAGCCTGACAGCTAACTATGGCTACACCTTC
CASSLTANYGYTF
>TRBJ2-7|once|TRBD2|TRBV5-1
TGCGCCAGCAGCTTGGGCGGGACTAGCGGGGGCTACGAGCAGTACTTC
CASSLGGTSGGYEQYF
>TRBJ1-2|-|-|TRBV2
TGTGCCAGCAGCAAGAGCTATGGCTACACCTTC
CASSKSYGYTF
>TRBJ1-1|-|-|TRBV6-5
TGTGCCAGCTCCCCACAGGGCCTGAACACTGAAGCTTTCTTT
CASSPQGLNTEAFF
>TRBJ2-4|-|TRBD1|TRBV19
TGTGCCAGTAGCCGGACAGGGTTGGCCAAAAACATTCAGTACTTC
CASSRTGLAKNIQYF
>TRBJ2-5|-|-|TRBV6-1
TGTGCCAGCAGACCCCACCCGGGCGCAGTGGAGACCCAGTACTTC
CASRPHPGAVETQYF
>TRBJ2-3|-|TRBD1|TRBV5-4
TGTGCCAGCAGCGGACCTCAGGGGGCCGGCACAGATACGCAGTATTTT
CASSGPQGAGTDTQYF
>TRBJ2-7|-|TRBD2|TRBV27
TGTGCCAGCAGGGGACTCGGGGGGATCGAGCAGTACTTC
CASRGLGGIEQYF
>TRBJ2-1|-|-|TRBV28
TGTGCCAGCATGCTCTACAATGAGCAGTTCTTC
CASMLYNEQFF
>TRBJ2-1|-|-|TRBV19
TGTGCCAGTAGTCGAACTTCCAATGAGCAGTTCTTC
CASSRTSNEQFF
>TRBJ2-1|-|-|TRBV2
TGTGCCAGCGGAGTCCCAAATGAGCAGTTCTTC
CASGVPNEQFF
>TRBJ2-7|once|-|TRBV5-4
TGTGCCAGCAGCTTTGGGGCGGGGCAGGGTGTTCACGAGCAGTACTTC
CASSFGAGQGVHEQYF
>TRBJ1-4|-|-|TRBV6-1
TGTGCCAGCAGTACCCAGACAGGATTGCTGTTTTTT
CASSTQTGLLFF
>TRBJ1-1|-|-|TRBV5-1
TGCGCCAGCAGTGGGGGCACTGAAGCTTTCTTT
CASSGGTEAFF
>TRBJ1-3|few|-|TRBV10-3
TGTGCCATCGGGGGGGACTCTGGAAACACCATATATTTT
CAIGGDSGNTIYF
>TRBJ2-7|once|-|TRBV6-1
TGTGCCAGCAGCCCTCGACTCAGGGGCTACGAGCAGTACTTC
CASSPRLRGYEQYF
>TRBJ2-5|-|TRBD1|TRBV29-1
TGCAGCGACGACAGGGGGGGGGAGACCCAGTACTTC
CSDDRGGETQYF
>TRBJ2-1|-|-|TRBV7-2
TGTGCCAGCAGCTTAGATCCCCGGGGGGCTCGAGGGGAGCAGTTCTTC
CASSLDPRGARGEQFF
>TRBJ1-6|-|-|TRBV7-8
TGTGCCAGCAGCTTAGCTCCGCCAAGCTATAATTCACCCCTCCACTTT
CASSLAPPSYNSPLHF
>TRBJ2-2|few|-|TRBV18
TGTGCCAGCTCACCACGCTATCAGGGGGGAAACACCGGGGAGCTGTTTTTT
CASSPRYQGGNTGELFF